What follows are 32 T cell receptor beta chains derived from one specimen sequenced in a study of CD8 T cells in ankylosing spondylitis. TCRdb reprocessed the 5' RACE reads via MiXCR and lists one record per CDR3 protein. The sample lists 200,000 or so distinct CDR3 sequences, 15% to 20% occurring once. The sample taken for sequencing was blood, either unsorted or a sorted T cell fraction (not recorded which). The receptor source for this set is a male donor aged 5 to 29 with ankylosing spondylitis or in good health (not recorded which).

This clonotype has ten or more counts. The V call is TRBV5-1, the J call TRBJ2-1; possible D gene TRBD2, 6 bases. The length of the CDR3 is 12 residues. The V end was cut by 6 bases, the J end by 7 bases, with 11 bases between. Per the germline V gene, CDR1 is SGHRS and CDR2 is YFSETQ. CDR3 sequence reads: CASKGGGNEQFF. The CDR3 DNA reads as TGCGCCAGCAAGGGAGGCGGGAATGAGCAGTTCTTC.

This clonotype was seen at least ten times. The chain recombines TRBV24-1 with TRBJ2-2, with 11 bases matching TRBD2. CDR1 and CDR2 from the germline V gene are KGHDR and SFDVKD. V dropped 7 bases and J dropped 1; count of bases not matched to a gene: 4. This CDR3 contains 16 residues. As DNA, the CDR3 is TGTGCCACCAGGGAGACTAGCGGGAAGAACACCGGGGAGCTGTTTTTT. Encoded protein: CATRETSGKNTGELFF.

The table lists this clonotype with many counts. V gene TRBV20-1 combines with J gene TRBJ2-3; no clear D gene. The germline V gene has CDR1 DFQATT and CDR2 SNEGSKA (reference sequence). The V gene lost 3 bases and the J gene lost 4 bases, with 5 bases spanning the gap. The CDR3 length is 11 residues. The CDR3 coding sequence is TGCAGTGCTAGGTTCCCAGATACGCAGTATTTT. This sequence encodes CSARFPDTQYF.

This clonotype was counted at least ten times. This rearrangement joins TRBV11-2 to TRBJ2-1; TRBD1 matches at 8 bases. The CDR3 covers 16 residues. CDR1 is SGHAT, CDR2 FQNNGV, per germline. With 1 base clipped from V and 7 bases from J, the junction kept 9 bases outside the gene matches. The CDR3 DNA is TGTGCCAGCAGCTTAGGCGCAGGGGGCCTTTTAAATGAGCAGTTCTTC. Translation: CASSLGAGGLLNEQFF.

In this sample, this clonotype turned up many times. The chain is built from TRBV6-5 and TRBJ1-5, with 8 bases matching TRBD1. The CDR3 runs to 18 residues. V dropped 0 bases and J dropped 0; count of bases not matched to a gene: 7. Germline V gene sequence: CDR1 MNHEY, CDR2 SVGAGI. CDR3 loop: CASSYSRQGKFSNQPQHF. The CDR3 nucleotides are TGTGCCAGCAGTTACTCGAGACAGGGGAAATTTAGCAATCAGCCCCAGCATTTT.

This clonotype has ten or more counts. This rearrangement joins TRBV27 to TRBJ1-6; D might be TRBD1 (5 bases). Germline assignment: CDR1 MNHEY and CDR2 SMNVEV (reference sequence). This CDR3 region has 15 residues. Trimming cost V 7 bases and J 7 bases, with 17 bases left between them. CDR3 residues: CASTRQRDGNSPLHF. CDR3 in DNA: TGTGCCAGCACTAGGCAACGGGACGGAAATTCACCCCTCCACTTT.

This clonotype showed up many times. The CDR3 sequence: CSGLRLAEDEQFF. The DNA for the CDR3 is TGCAGTGGGTTAAGACTAGCGGAGGATGAGCAGTTCTTC. The V call is TRBV20-1, the J call TRBJ2-1; TRBD2 matches at 9 bases. Germline CDR1 is DFQATT and CDR2 is SNEGSKA (reference sequence). The CDR3 consists of 13 residues. V trimming: 7 bases; J trimming: 8 bases; junction bases outside the gene matches: 9.

In this sample, this clonotype turned up many times. This chain uses TRBV5-1 with TRBJ2-1; D tentatively reads TRBD1 or TRBD2 (5 bases each). The CDR3 contains 16 residues. The V end was cut by 0 bases, the J end by 7 bases, with 17 bases between. Per the germline V gene, CDR1 is SGHRS and CDR2 is YFSETQ. CDR3 protein: CASSLGQTGGSNEQFF. CDR3 coding DNA: TGCGCCAGCAGCTTGGGACAGACCGGAGGAAGTAATGAGCAGTTCTTC. Drawing the rest from reference TRBV5-1 and TRBJ2-1, the complete variable domain is KAGVTQTPRYLIKTRGQQVTLSCSPISGHRSVSWYQQTPGQGLQFLFEYFSETQRNKGNFPGRFSGRQFSNSRSEMNVSTLELGDSALYLCASSLGQTGGSNEQFFGPGTRLTVL.

This clonotype was observed at least ten times. The chain has TRBV19 and TRBJ2-6; weak D call: TRBD2 (5 bases). Germline CDR1 and CDR2: LNHDA and SQIVND (reference sequence). The V end was cut by 3 bases, the J end by 0 bases, with 12 bases between. This CDR3 has 17 residues. CDR3 coding DNA: TGTGCCAGTAGTATCGCAAGCGGTAGCTCTGGGGCCAACGTCCTGACTTTC. Residues: CASSIASGSSGANVLTF.

This clonotype was found many times. This chain joins TRBV4-2 and TRBJ2-7; D gene unclear. The CDR3 loop spans 15 amino acids. The V and J ends lost 0 bases and 6 bases respectively, with 15 bases between them. Germline CDR1 LGHNA, CDR2 YNFKEQ. The CDR3 loop reads CASSQDKSTSGEQYF. The CDR3, as DNA: TGTGCCAGCAGCCAAGATAAGTCGACCTCAGGCGAGCAGTACTTC.

The V call is TRBV29-1, the J call TRBJ1-2; 7 positions match TRBD1. V trimming: 7 bases; J trimming: 3 bases; junction bases outside the gene matches: 8. The CDR3 loop spans 13 amino acids. Germline V lookup: CDR1 SQVTM, CDR2 ANQGSEA. Written as DNA, the CDR3 is TGCAGCGCAAATCCTACAGGGGACTATGGCTACACCTTC. This gives the protein CSANPTGDYGYTF.

The chain recombines TRBV7-2 with TRBJ2-1, with TRBD1 matching over 10 bases. Germline loops: CDR1 SGHTA, CDR2 FQGNSA. This CDR3 contains 15 residues. The V and J ends lost 4 bases and 8 bases, in that order; junction bases with no gene match: 8. The chain's CDR3 is CASSSPDRGDDEQFF. In nucleotides, the CDR3 is TGTGCCAGCAGCTCTCCGGACAGGGGGGACGATGAGCAGTTCTTC.

This clonotype was seen ten or more times. The J gene is TRBJ2-7, the V gene TRBV21-1; TRBD1 is the table's D call and was not checked against the DNA. TRBV21-1 is a known pseudogene. This CDR3 comprises 13 residues. Here the CDR3 reads CASSKRTGSEQYF. The CDR3 bases are TGTGCCAGCAGCAAACGGACAGGGAGCGAGCAGTACTTC.

This clonotype was observed at least ten times. The J gene is TRBJ2-1, the V gene TRBV29-1; possible D gene TRBD1, 8 bases. The CDR3 length is 16 residues. Germline CDR1 is SQVTM and CDR2 is ANQGSEA. V was shortened by 6 bases and J by 0 bases, with 18 bases between the two germline ends. CDR3 nucleotide sequence: TGCAGCGTCGGGGGGACAGGACGCCGCTCCTACAATGAGCAGTTCTTC. Its translation: CSVGGTGRRSYNEQFF.

This clonotype appeared many times. The genes are TRBV11-2 and TRBJ2-7, with D possibly being TRBD2 (5 bases). V lost 8 bases and J 11 bases, leaving 22 bases between the germline ends. The CDR3 totals 13 residues. Germline CDR1 and CDR2: SGHAT and FQNNGV. CDR3 loop: CASCERPESRKYV. The CDR3 bases are TGTGCCAGCTGTGAGCGGCCGGAAAGTAGAAAGTACGTC.

V and J are TRBV29-1 and TRBJ2-5; 10 bases are shared with TRBD1. CDR1 is SQVTM, CDR2 ANQGSEA, per germline. V was clipped by 3 bases and J by 3 bases; unmatched bases: 4. The CDR3 contains 14 residues. CDR3 amino acids: CSVEDRGYEETQYF. CDR3 nucleotides: TGCAGCGTTGAGGACAGGGGGTATGAAGAGACCCAGTACTTC.

V gene TRBV20-1 combines with J gene TRBJ1-3; no reliable D call. Germline V lookup: CDR1 DFQATT, CDR2 SNEGSKA (reference sequence). CDR3 length equals 11 residues. CDR3 region: CSTESGNTIYF. The DNA of the CDR3 is TGCAGCACCGAATCTGGAAACACCATATATTTT.

This clonotype was observed many times. In nucleotides, the CDR3 is TGTGCCAGCAGTTCCCCCCCAGGGGGGAAGCAAGAGACCCAGTACTTC. The encoded protein is CASSSPPGGKQETQYF. V usage is TRBV28 and J usage is TRBJ2-5; D is possibly TRBD1 (7 bases). The V gene's germline CDR1 is MDHEN and CDR2 SYDVKM. V was clipped by 4 bases and J by 2 bases, with 17 bases between them. The CDR3 consists of 16 residues.

This chain connects TRBV20-1 to TRBJ2-7, with 8 bases lining up with TRBD2. This CDR3 comprises 16 residues. CDR1 and CDR2 (germline): DFQATT, SNEGSKA (reference sequence). Losses at the gene ends were 0 bases for V and 5 bases for J; bases not matched to a gene: 12. Here the CDR3 DNA reads TGCAGTGCTAGAGATCGAGCGGGAGATTTTATCCACGAGCAGTACTTC. It translates to CSARDRAGDFIHEQYF.

This clonotype occurred many times. This chain uses TRBV5-1 with TRBJ2-1; TRBD2 agrees at 11 bases. The germline V gene encodes CDR1 SGHRS and CDR2 YFSETQ. Unmatched junction bases numbered 4, after V lost 5 bases and J lost 9 bases. This CDR3 is 13 amino acids long. The CDR3 nucleotides are TGCGCCAGCAGGGTGACTAGCGGGATTGAGCAGTTCTTC. The encoded protein is CASRVTSGIEQFF.

This clonotype was counted many times. The chain has TRBV12-3 or TRBV12-4 and TRBJ2-7, with 7 bases fitting TRBD1. This CDR3 is built from 13 residues. The V and J ends lost 6 bases and 3 bases, in that order; junction bases with no gene match: 5. In nucleotides, the CDR3 is TGTGCCAGCAGGCCGACAGGGCGCTACGAGCAGTACTTC. It codes for CASRPTGRYEQYF.

This clonotype has ten or more counts. This sequence joins TRBV6-5 and TRBJ2-5; 11 positions match TRBD2. Germline CDR1 and CDR2: MNHEY and SVGAGI. This CDR3 contains 15 residues. V shed 7 bases and J 4 bases; nucleotides not matched to a gene: 8. As DNA, the CDR3 is TGTGCCAGCACCCCAACTAGCGGGAGAAGAGAGACCCAGTACTTC. As protein: CASTPTSGRRETQYF.

This clonotype appeared many times. The chain links TRBV29-1 to TRBJ2-3; 7 nucleotides line up with TRBD2. The V segment lost 3 bases and the J segment 8 bases; nucleotides outside the gene matches: 5. This CDR3 spans 12 amino acids. Germline lookup yields CDR1 SQVTM and CDR2 ANQGSEA. CDR3 coding DNA: TGCAGCGTTGATAGCGGGCAGGGTACGCAGTATTTT. This codes for CSVDSGQGTQYF.

This clonotype showed up many times. The rearrangement joins TRBV5-1 to TRBJ2-6; D not resolved. Trimming took off 6 bases at V and 4 bases at J, with 11 bases between the two ends. In germline, CDR1 is SGHRS, CDR2 YFSETQ. The CDR3 sequence is 14 residues long. The CDR3 DNA follows: TGCGCCAGCACCCTGGTTTGGGGGGCCAACGTCCTGACTTTC. This gives the protein CASTLVWGANVLTF.

This clonotype came up a few times. This chain links TRBV11-2 with TRBJ2-3; TRBD2 is a possible D gene (6 bases). V lost 0 bases to trimming and J lost 4 bases, with 8 bases between them. Germline V gene sequence: CDR1 SGHAT, CDR2 FQNNGV. The CDR3 consists of 14 residues. CDR3 loop: CASSLDRGADTQYF. The CDR3 region has the DNA TGTGCCAGCAGCTTAGATCGCGGGGCAGATACGCAGTATTTT.

Ten or more counts support this clonotype. V usage is TRBV4-1 and J usage is TRBJ1-2; 9 bases match TRBD1. Unmatched junction bases numbered 9, after V lost 6 bases and J lost 4 bases. The germline V gene encodes CDR1 MGHRA and CDR2 YSYEKL. The CDR3 covers 15 residues. The CDR3 DNA sequence: TGCGCCAGCAGTTCCACGCCGGGACAGGGCTATGGCTACACCTTC. Amino acid sequence: CASSSTPGQGYGYTF.

This clonotype came up many times. The chain joins TRBV28 to TRBJ2-4; no definite D call. V lost 1 base, J lost 9 bases, and 16 bases lay in between. The germline gives CDR1 MDHEN, CDR2 SYDVKM. The CDR3 has 15 amino acids. CDR3 amino acids: CASSLYVPNGGIQYF. CDR3 sequence (DNA): TGTGCCAGCAGTTTATATGTCCCGAACGGCGGCATTCAGTACTTC. Based on the CDR3 plus reference TRBV28 and TRBJ2-4, the full variable domain is DVKVTQSSRYLVKRTGEKVFLECVQDMDHENMFWYRQDPGLGLRLIYFSYDVKMKEKGDIPEGYSVSREKKERFSLILESASTNQTSMYLCASSLYVPNGGIQYFGAGTRLSVL.

V gene TRBV15 combines with J gene TRBJ2-7; D perhaps matches TRBD1 (6 bases). Germline loops: CDR1 LNHNV, CDR2 YYDKDF (reference sequence). V was cut by 0 bases and J by 6 bases, with 6 bases left in between. The CDR3 sequence is 12 residues long. The CDR3 reads CATSREGGEQYV. The CDR3 DNA reads TGTGCCACCAGCAGAGAAGGGGGCGAGCAGTACGTC.

This clonotype was seen repeatedly, ten times or more. The rearrangement uses TRBV29-1 and TRBJ1-2, with 7 bases that match TRBD1. The V gene's germline CDR1 is SQVTM and CDR2 ANQGSEA. V lost 7 bases to trimming and J lost 5 bases; unmatched junction nucleotides: 4. The CDR3 totals 11 residues. The DNA of the CDR3 is TGCAGCGCCGGGACAGCGTATGGCTACACCTTC. Encoded protein: CSAGTAYGYTF.

This clonotype was seen many times. The rearrangement joins TRBV7-3 to TRBJ2-1; TRBD2 matches 9 bases. In germline, CDR1 is SGHTA, CDR2 FQGTGA. V was clipped by 4 bases and J by 8 bases; unmatched bases: 9. This CDR3 is built from 15 residues. In DNA, the CDR3 is TGTGCCAGCAGCTCTCCCGGGACTAGCCCCCATGAGCAGTTCTTC. It translates to CASSSPGTSPHEQFF.

This clonotype was detected many times. This sequence joins TRBV6-6 and TRBJ2-7; 11 bases match TRBD1. This CDR3 has 16 residues. From germline, CDR1 is MNHNY and CDR2 SVGAGI (reference sequence). The J segment lost 6 bases and the V segment lost 4 bases, leaving 11 bases of the junction unmatched. Here the CDR3 DNA reads TGTGCCAGCAGTTCCCTCCGGGACAGGGGGGCCTTCGAGCAGTACTTC. This gives the protein CASSSLRDRGAFEQYF.

At least ten counts were recorded for this clonotype. This chain connects TRBV27 to TRBJ2-2, with 8 bases lining up with TRBD1. With V trimmed by 2 bases and J by 6 bases, 11 bases remained unmatched. This CDR3 is built from 17 residues. CDR1 MNHEY and CDR2 SMNVEV come from the germline V gene (reference sequence). The CDR3 reads CASSLVGAGGGPGELFF. As DNA, the CDR3 is TGTGCCAGCAGTTTAGTTGGGGCAGGGGGCGGCCCCGGGGAGCTGTTTTTT.